This T cell receptor (beta chain) was found in a study of blood T cells in healthy people across ages. The people who gave samples were healthy Caucasians from Russia, aged 6 to 90. Each individual donor underwent a draw of ten milliliters of peripheral blood. A second PCR of 7 to 11 cycles used a sample-barcoded 5' primer and a J-beta primer mix. TCRdb ran MiXCR on the 5' RACE reads and lists one entry per CDR3 protein. The table shows hundreds of thousands of distinct CDR3 sequences, with around 20% occurring only once. Looked up from germline, CDR1 is LGHNA and CDR2 is YSLEER. With 4 bases removed from V and 5 bases from J, the gap between germline ends came to 17 bases. CDR3 length: 15 amino acids.

V usage is TRBV4-3 and J usage is TRBJ1-1; tentatively, D is TRBD1 (5 bases). This TCR derives from a man in his 70s in good health. Material for sequencing was blood. CDR3 in DNA: TGCGCCAGCAGCCGGGACTCCCAGGGAAATACTGAAGCTTTCTTT. Amino acids: CASSRDSQGNTEAFF.